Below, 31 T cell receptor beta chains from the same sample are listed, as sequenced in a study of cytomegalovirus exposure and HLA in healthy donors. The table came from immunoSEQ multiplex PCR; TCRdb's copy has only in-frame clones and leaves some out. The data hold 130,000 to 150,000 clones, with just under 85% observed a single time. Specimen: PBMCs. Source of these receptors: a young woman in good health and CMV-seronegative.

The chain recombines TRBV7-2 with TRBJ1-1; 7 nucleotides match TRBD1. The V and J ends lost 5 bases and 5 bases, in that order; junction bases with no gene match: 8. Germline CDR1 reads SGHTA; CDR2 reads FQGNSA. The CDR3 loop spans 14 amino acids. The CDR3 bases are TGTGCCAGCAGCCGCGGACAGGCCGGAACTGAAGCTTTCTTT. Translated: CASSRGQAGTEAFF.

CDR3 region: CASSEVDRGTYNEQFF. In DNA, the CDR3 is TGTGCCAGCAGTGAAGTGGACAGGGGAACCTACAATGAGCAGTTCTTC. V is TRBV2 and J is TRBJ2-1; 9 bases map to TRBD1. Trimming cost V 1 base and J 2 bases; bases outside gene matches: 3. Per germline, CDR1 SNHLY and CDR2 FYNNEI. This CDR3 is 16 amino acids long.

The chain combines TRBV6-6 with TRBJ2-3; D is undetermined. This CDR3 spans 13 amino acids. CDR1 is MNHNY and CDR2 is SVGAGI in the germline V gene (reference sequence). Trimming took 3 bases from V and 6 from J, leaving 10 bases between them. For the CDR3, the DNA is TGTGCCAGCAGTTATAACCCCGGGGATACGCAGTATTTT. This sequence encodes CASSYNPGDTQYF.

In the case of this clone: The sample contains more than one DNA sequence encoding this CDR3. Here the CDR3 DNA reads TGTGCCAGCTCCTCACTCTCTGGGGCCAACGTCCTGACTTTC. The encoded protein is CASSSLSGANVLTF. V usage is TRBV9 and J usage is TRBJ2-6, with unresolved D. The germline V gene encodes CDR1 SGDLS and CDR2 YYNGEE. CDR3 length equals 14 residues. Trimming cost V 7 bases and J 0 bases, with 8 bases left between them.

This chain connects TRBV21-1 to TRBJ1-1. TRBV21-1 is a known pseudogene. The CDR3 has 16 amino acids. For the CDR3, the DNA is TGTGCCAGCAGCAAAGGTGGGGCTTCTGGGGGGACTGAAGCTTTCTTT. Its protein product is CASSKGGASGGTEAFF.

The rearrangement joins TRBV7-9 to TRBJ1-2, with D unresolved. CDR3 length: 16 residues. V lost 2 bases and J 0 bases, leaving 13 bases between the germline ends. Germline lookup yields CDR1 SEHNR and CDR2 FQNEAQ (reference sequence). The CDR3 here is CASSLQIHITNYGYTF. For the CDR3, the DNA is TGTGCCAGCAGCTTACAGATACATATCACTAACTATGGCTACACCTTC.

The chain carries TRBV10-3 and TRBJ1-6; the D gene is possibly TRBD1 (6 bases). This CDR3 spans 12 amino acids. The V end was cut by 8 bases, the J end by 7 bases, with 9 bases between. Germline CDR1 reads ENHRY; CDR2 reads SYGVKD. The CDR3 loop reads CAIEDRNSPLHF. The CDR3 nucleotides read TGTGCCATCGAAGACAGGAATTCACCCCTCCACTTT.

Written as DNA, the CDR3 is TGTGCCAGCAGCGCGGAGATACAGGGTTCCGGGGCCAACGTCCTGACTTTC. This codes for CASSAEIQGSGANVLTF. This rearrangement joins TRBV9 to TRBJ2-6; perhaps TRBD1 as D (6 bases). The germline gives CDR1 SGDLS, CDR2 YYNGEE. The CDR3 is 17 residues long. Trimming removed 3 bases from V and 4 bases from J, with 17 bases in between.

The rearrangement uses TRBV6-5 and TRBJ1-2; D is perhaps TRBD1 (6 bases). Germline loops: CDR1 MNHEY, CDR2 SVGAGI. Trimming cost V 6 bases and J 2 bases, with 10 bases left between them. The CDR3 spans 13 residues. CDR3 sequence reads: CASSQDRNYGYTF. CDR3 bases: TGTGCCAGCAGCCAAGACAGGAACTATGGCTACACCTTC.

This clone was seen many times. The chain's CDR3 is CASSSRGGGGLSYEQYF. In DNA form, the CDR3 reads TGTGCCAGCAGCTCCCGTGGTGGGGGCGGGCTGAGCTACGAGCAGTACTTC. The chain is built from TRBV7-2 and TRBJ2-7, with a weak D call TRBD1 (6 bases). The V gene lost 4 bases and the J gene lost 3 bases, with 22 bases spanning the gap. CDR1 is SGHTA and CDR2 is FQGNSA in the germline V gene. The CDR3 runs 17 residues.

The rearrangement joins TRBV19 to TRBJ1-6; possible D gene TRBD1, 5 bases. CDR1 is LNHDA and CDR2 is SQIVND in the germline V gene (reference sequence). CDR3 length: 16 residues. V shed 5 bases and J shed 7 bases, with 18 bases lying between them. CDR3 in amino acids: CASSDPQGRLNSPLHF. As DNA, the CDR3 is TGTGCCAGTAGTGACCCCCAGGGTCGTTTGAATTCACCCCTCCACTTT.

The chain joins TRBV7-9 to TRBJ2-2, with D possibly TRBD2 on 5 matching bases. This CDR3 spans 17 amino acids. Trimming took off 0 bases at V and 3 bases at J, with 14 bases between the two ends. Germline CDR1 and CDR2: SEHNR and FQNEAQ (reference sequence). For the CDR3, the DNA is TGTGCCAGCAGCTTAGCCGTGGGCAGGAGGTACACCGGGGAGCTGTTTTTT. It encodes CASSLAVGRRYTGELFF.

DNA of the CDR3: TGTGCCAGCAGCCCATCGGGGGACAGGGGGCCAAGAGCTTTCTTT. As protein: CASSPSGDRGPRAFF. The rearrangement joins TRBV7-9 to TRBJ1-1, with TRBD1 matching over 12 bases. The V gene's germline CDR1 is SEHNR and CDR2 FQNEAQ (reference sequence). CDR3 length: 15 amino acids. After removal of 5 bases from V and 10 bases from J, the junction contained 11 bases not matched to a gene.

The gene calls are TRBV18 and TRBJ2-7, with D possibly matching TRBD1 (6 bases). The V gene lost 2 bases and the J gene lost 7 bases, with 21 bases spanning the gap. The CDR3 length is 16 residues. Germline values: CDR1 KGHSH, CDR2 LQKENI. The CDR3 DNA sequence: TGTGCCAGCTCACCAGACAGGTTGATGCCTCCGAGTGAGCAGTACTTC. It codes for CASSPDRLMPPSEQYF.

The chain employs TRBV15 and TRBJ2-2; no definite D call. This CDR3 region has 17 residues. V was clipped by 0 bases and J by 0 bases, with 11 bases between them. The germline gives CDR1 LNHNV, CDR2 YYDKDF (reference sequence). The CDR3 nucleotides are TGTGCCACCAGCAGAGATTTGACTGTCGCGAACACCGGGGAGCTGTTTTTT. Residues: CATSRDLTVANTGELFF.

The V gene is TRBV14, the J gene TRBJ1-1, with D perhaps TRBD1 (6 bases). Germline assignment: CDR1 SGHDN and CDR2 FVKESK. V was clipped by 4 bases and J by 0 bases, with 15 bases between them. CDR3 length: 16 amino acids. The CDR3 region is CASSPLGAPMNTEAFF. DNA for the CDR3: TGTGCCAGCAGCCCCCTGGGGGCACCAATGAACACTGAAGCTTTCTTT.

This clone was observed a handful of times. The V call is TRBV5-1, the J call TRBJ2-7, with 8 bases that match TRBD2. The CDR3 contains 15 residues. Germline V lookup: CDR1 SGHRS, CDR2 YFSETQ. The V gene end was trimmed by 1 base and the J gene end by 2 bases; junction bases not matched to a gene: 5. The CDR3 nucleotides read TGCGCCAGCAGCTTGATAGCGGGGCCAACCTACGAGCAGTACTTC. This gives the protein CASSLIAGPTYEQYF.

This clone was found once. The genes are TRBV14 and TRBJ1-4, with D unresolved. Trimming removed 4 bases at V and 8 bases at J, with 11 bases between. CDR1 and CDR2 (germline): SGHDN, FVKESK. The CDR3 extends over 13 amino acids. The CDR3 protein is CASSLRGNEKLFF. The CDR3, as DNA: TGTGCCAGCAGCCTACGAGGAAACGAAAAACTGTTTTTT.

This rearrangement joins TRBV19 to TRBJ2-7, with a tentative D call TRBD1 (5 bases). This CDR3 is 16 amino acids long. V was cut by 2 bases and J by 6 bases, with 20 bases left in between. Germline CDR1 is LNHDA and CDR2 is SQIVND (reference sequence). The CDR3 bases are TGTGCCAGTAGTATATCACAGGCGACGCCGATCTCCGAGCAGTACTTC. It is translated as CASSISQATPISEQYF. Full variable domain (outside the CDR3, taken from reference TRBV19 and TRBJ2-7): DGGITQSPKYLFRKEGQNVTLSCEQNLNHDAMYWYRQDPGQGLRLIYYSQIVNDFQKGDIAEGYSVSREKKESFPLTVTSAQKNPTAFYLCASSISQATPISEQYFGPGTRLTVT.

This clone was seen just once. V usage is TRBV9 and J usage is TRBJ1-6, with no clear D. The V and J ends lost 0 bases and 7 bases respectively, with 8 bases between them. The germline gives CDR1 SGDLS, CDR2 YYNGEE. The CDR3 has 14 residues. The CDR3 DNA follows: TGTGCCAGCAGCGTAGCGGGATCCAATTCACCCCTCCACTTT. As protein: CASSVAGSNSPLHF.

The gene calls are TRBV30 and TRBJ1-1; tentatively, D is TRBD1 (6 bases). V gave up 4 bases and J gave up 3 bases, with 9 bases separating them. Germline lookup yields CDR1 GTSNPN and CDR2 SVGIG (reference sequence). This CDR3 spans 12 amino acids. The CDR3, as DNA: TGTGCCTGGACCCCAGGGGACACTGAAGCTTTCTTT. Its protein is CAWTPGDTEAFF.

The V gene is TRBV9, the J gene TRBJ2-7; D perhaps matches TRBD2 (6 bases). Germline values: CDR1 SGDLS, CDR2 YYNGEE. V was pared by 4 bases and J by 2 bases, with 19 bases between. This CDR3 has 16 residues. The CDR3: CASSSQTSYFPYEQYF. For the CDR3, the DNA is TGTGCCAGCAGCTCGCAAACTAGCTATTTCCCCTACGAGCAGTACTTC.

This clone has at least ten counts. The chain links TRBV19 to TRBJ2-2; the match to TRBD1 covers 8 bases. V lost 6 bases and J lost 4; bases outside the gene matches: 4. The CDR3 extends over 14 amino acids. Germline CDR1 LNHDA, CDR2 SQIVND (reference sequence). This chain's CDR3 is CASRRTGSTGELFF. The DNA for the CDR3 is TGTGCCAGTAGGAGGACAGGGAGCACCGGGGAGCTGTTTTTT.

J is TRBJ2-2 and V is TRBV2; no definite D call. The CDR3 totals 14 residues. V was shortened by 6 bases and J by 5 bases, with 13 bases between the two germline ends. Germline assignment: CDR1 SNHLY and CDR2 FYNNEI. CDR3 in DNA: TGTGCCAGCAGCCGCAAAGCGATTACCGGGGAGCTGTTTTTT. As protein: CASSRKAITGELFF.

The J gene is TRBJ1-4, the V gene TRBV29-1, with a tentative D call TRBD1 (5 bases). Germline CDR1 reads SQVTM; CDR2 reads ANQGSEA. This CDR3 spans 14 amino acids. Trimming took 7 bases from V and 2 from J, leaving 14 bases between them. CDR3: CSAQDTGTNEKLFF. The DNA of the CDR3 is TGCAGCGCGCAGGACACGGGCACTAATGAAAAACTGTTTTTT.

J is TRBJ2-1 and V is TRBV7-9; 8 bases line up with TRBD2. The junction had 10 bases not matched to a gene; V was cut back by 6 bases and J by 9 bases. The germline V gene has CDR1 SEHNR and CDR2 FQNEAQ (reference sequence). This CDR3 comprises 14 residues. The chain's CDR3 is CASSSWVGGVEQFF. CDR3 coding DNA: TGTGCCAGCAGTTCGTGGGTCGGGGGGGTTGAGCAGTTCTTC. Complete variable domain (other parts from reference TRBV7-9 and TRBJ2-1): DTGVSQNPRHKITKRGQNVTFRCDPISEHNRLYWYRQTLGQGPEFLTYFQNEAQLEKSRLLSDRFSAERPKGSFSTLEIQRTEQGDSAMYLCASSSWVGGVEQFFGPGTRLTVL.

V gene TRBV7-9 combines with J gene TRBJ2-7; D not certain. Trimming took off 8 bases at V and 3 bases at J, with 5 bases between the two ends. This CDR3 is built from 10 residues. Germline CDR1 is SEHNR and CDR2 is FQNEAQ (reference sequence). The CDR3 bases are TGTGCCAGCTCAAACTACGAGCAGTACTTC. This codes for CASSNYEQYF.

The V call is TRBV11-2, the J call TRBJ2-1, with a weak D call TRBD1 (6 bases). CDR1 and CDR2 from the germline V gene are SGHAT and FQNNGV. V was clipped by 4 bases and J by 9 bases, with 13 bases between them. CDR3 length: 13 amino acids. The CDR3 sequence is CASSSNTGFEQFF. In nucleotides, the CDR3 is TGTGCCAGCAGCTCGAATACAGGGTTTGAGCAGTTCTTC.

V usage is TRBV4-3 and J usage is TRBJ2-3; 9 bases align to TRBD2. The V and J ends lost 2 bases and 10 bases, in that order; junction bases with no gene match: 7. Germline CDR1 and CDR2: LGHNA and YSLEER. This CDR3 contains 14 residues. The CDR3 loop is CASSQRLAGYAQYF. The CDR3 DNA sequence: TGCGCCAGCAGCCAACGGCTAGCGGGGTATGCGCAGTATTTT.

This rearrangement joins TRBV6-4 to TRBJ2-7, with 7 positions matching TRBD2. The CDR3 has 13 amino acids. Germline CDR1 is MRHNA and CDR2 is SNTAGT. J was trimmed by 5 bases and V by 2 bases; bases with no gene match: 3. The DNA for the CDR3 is TGTGCCAGCAGTGACCGGGCGGGGGACGAGCAGTACTTC. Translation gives CASSDRAGDEQYF.

CDR3 amino acids: CASSLDRASGGYTF. The CDR3 nucleotides read TGTGCCAGCAGTTTAGACAGGGCCTCGGGTGGCTACACCTTC. The chain recombines TRBV27 with TRBJ1-2, with 7 nucleotides matching TRBD1. CDR1 MNHEY and CDR2 SMNVEV come from the germline V gene (reference sequence). The length of the CDR3 is 14 residues. V shed 2 bases, J shed 7 bases, and the junction held 7 bases outside the gene matches.